The 14 T cell receptor beta chains below come from one sample, sequenced in a study of blood T cell repertoires in COVID-19. Produced via immunoSEQ multiplex PCR; TCRdb's table is partial and in-frame only. The sample includes around 58,000 clones, around 78% of them seen just once. The source material was peripheral blood. These receptors came from a human donor in a cohort sampled during active COVID-19.

This clone was counted once. The chain carries TRBV30 and TRBJ1-3; D unclear. V shed 0 bases and J shed 0 bases, with 6 bases lying between them. The germline V gene encodes CDR1 GTSNPN and CDR2 SVGIG (reference sequence). CDR3 length equals 14 residues. The CDR3 nucleotides are TGTGCCTGGAGTGTAACCAGCTCTGGAAACACCATATATTTT. This codes for CAWSVTSSGNTIYF.

This clone was seen a handful of times. The junction and the germline gene differ at one end; a read error may be behind it. This rearrangement joins TRBV28 to TRBJ1-6; no definite D call. Per the germline V gene, CDR1 is MDHEN and CDR2 is SYDVKM. This CDR3 is built from 11 residues. The CDR3 reads CASSYYSPLHF. The CDR3 bases are TGTGCCAGCAGCTATTATTCACCCCTCCACTTT.

This clone was seen only once. The same CDR3 can be traced to other DNA sequences in this sample. V usage is TRBV11-2 and J usage is TRBJ2-7, with a tentative D call TRBD1 (6 bases). V was pared by 5 bases and J by 3 bases, with 14 bases between. The germline V gene has CDR1 SGHAT and CDR2 FQNNGV. This CDR3 is built from 14 residues. The CDR3 region has the DNA TGTGCCAGCAGCGTCCGACAGGCCAGCTACGAGCAGTACTTC. As protein: CASSVRQASYEQYF.

V usage is TRBV7-3 and J usage is TRBJ2-2; TRBD1 aligns across 8 bases. The CDR3 loop spans 17 amino acids. In germline, CDR1 is SGHTA, CDR2 FQGTGA. Trimming took 6 bases from V and 1 from J; bases not matched to a gene: 10. The CDR3 DNA sequence: TGTGCCAGCAGTCCGAAGGTCGGGACAGGGAACACCGGGGAGCTGTTTTTT. This translates into CASSPKVGTGNTGELFF.

The chain uses TRBV2 and TRBJ2-7, with 8 nucleotides matching TRBD1. There are 13 residues in the CDR3. J was trimmed by 5 bases and V by 9 bases; bases with no gene match: 9. In germline, CDR1 is SNHLY, CDR2 FYNNEI. The CDR3 region is CASWGDRRNEQYF. The CDR3 coding sequence is TGTGCCAGTTGGGGGGACAGGAGGAACGAGCAGTACTTC.

The genes are TRBV24-1 and TRBJ1-2; TRBD1 might be the D (5 bases). The CDR3 has 19 residues. Trimming pared 6 bases from V and 2 bases from J, leaving 27 bases between. Germline CDR1 KGHDR, CDR2 SFDVKD. The DNA for the CDR3 is TGTGCCACCAGTCCCCAGGGCACTAATCCCAACAAGGCAAACTATGGCTACACCTTC. Encoded protein: CATSPQGTNPNKANYGYTF.

The V call is TRBV3-1 (or the pseudogene TRBV3-2), the J call TRBJ2-5, with TRBD1 matching over 10 bases. The germline V gene encodes CDR1 LGHDT and CDR2 YNNKEL (reference sequence). The CDR3 spans 11 residues. V dropped 8 bases and J dropped 9; count of bases not matched to a gene: 3. CDR3 coding DNA: TGTGCCAGCGGGACAGGGGCGGCCCAGTACTTC. It yields the protein CASGTGAAQYF.

The chain is built from TRBV5-4 and TRBJ2-3, with TRBD1 as a possible D gene (5 bases). This CDR3 comprises 15 residues. V gave up 0 bases and J gave up 0 bases, with 8 bases separating them. Germline lookup yields CDR1 SGHNT and CDR2 YYREEE (reference sequence). This CDR3 reads CASSLGTHSTDTQYF. DNA for the CDR3: TGTGCCAGCAGCTTGGGGACACATAGCACAGATACGCAGTATTTT.

This chain connects TRBV5-6 to TRBJ2-7, with 8 positions matching TRBD1. Looked up from germline, CDR1 is SGHDT and CDR2 is YYEEEE. The CDR3 has 12 amino acids. Losses at the gene ends were 4 bases for V and 5 bases for J; bases not matched to a gene: 2. CDR3 DNA sequence: TGTGCCAGCAGCCGGGACAGGAACGAGCAGTACTTC. The encoded protein is CASSRDRNEQYF.

J is TRBJ2-7 and V is TRBV6-1; TRBD1 aligns across 9 bases. The ends lost 4 bases at V and 4 bases at J; junction bases unmatched: 11. Germline CDR1 and CDR2: MNHNS and SASEGT. The CDR3 spans 16 residues. The CDR3 region is CASSALPGQGIYEQYF. The CDR3 nucleotides are TGTGCCAGCAGTGCCCTACCGGGACAGGGTATTTACGAGCAGTACTTC.

The rearrangement joins TRBV19 to TRBJ1-3; TRBD1 matches at 7 bases. The CDR3 contains 14 residues. Germline assignment: CDR1 LNHDA and CDR2 SQIVND (reference sequence). V dropped 6 bases and J dropped 3; count of bases not matched to a gene: 5. The CDR3 region is CASSRQGYGNTIYF. The CDR3, as DNA: TGTGCCAGTAGCCGACAGGGCTATGGAAACACCATATATTTT.

This clone has at least ten counts. The rearrangement links TRBV29-1 to TRBJ2-1, with 12 bases matching TRBD2. The V gene's germline CDR1 is SQVTM and CDR2 ANQGSEA. The CDR3 is 15 residues long. Trimming at V came to 7 bases and at J to 6 bases, leaving 10 bases not matched to a gene. This chain's CDR3 is CSAALGLAGSNEQFF. CDR3 in DNA: TGCAGCGCAGCTCTAGGACTAGCGGGGAGCAATGAGCAGTTCTTC.

The sample holds one count of this clone. The genes are TRBV5-5 and TRBJ1-1; no clear D gene. This CDR3 is 14 amino acids long. Trimming left V 2 bases short and J 1 base short, with 9 bases between. In germline, CDR1 is SGHKS, CDR2 YYEKEE (reference sequence). CDR3 protein: CASSLDAGNTEAFF. The CDR3 bases are TGTGCCAGCAGCTTAGATGCAGGGAACACTGAAGCTTTCTTT.

V usage is TRBV27 and J usage is TRBJ2-5, with 9 bases that match TRBD2. Trimming at V came to 2 bases and at J to 2 bases, leaving 0 bases not matched to a gene. This CDR3 has 14 residues. CDR1 is MNHEY and CDR2 is SMNVEV in the germline V gene (reference sequence). The CDR3 DNA reads as TGTGCCAGCAGTTTAGCGGGGGGGCAAGAGACCCAGTACTTC. It codes for CASSLAGGQETQYF.